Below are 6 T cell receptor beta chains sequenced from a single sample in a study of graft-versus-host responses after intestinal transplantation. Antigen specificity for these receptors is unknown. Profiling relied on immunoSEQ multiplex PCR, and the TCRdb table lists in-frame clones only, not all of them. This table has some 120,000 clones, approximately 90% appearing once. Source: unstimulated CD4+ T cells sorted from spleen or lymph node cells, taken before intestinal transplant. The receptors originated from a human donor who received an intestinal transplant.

In DNA, the CDR3 is TGTGCCAGCAGCCCCGGGTCGGGGACGGGTGGCTACACCTTC. Translating gives CASSPGSGTGGYTF. This sequence joins TRBV7-9 and TRBJ1-2; a possible D gene is TRBD1 (5 bases). V was clipped by 5 bases and J by 7 bases, with 17 bases between them. The germline V gene has CDR1 SEHNR and CDR2 FQNEAQ (reference sequence). The CDR3 covers 14 residues.

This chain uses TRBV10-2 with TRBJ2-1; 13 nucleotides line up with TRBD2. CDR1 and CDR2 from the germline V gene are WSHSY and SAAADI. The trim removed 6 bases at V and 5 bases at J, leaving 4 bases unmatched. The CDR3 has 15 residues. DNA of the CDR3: TGCGCCAGCAGGGAGGGACTAGCGGGGAACAATGAGCAGTTCTTC. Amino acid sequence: CASREGLAGNNEQFF.

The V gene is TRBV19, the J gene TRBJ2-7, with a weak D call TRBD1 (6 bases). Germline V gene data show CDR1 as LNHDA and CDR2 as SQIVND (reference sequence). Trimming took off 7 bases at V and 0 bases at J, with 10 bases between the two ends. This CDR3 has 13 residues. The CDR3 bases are TGTGCCAGTACAGGGGTATCCTCCTACGAGCAGTACTTC. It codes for CASTGVSSYEQYF.

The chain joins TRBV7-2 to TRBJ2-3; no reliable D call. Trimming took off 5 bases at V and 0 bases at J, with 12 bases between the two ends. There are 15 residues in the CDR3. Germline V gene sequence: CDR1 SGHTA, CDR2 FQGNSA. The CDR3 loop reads CASSVGITSTDTQYF. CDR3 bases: TGTGCCAGCAGCGTAGGAATTACTAGCACAGATACGCAGTATTTT. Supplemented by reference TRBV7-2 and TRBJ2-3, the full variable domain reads GAGVSQSPSNKVTEKGKDVELRCDPISGHTALYWYRQSLGQGLEFLIYFQGNSAPDKSGLPSDRFSAERTGGSVSTLTIQRTQQEDSAVYLCASSVGITSTDTQYFGPGTRLTVL.

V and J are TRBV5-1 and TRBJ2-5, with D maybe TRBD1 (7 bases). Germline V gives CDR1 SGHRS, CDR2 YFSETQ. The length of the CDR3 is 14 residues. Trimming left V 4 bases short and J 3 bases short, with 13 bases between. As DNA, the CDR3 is TGCGCCAGCAGCCATGGAGGGGGCGAAGAGACCCAGTACTTC. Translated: CASSHGGGEETQYF.

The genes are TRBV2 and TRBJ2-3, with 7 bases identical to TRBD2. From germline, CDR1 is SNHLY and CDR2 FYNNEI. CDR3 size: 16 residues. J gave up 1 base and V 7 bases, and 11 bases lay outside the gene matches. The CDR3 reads CASKSASGIRTDTQYF. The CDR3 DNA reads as TGTGCCAGCAAAAGTGCTAGCGGCATACGCACAGATACGCAGTATTTT. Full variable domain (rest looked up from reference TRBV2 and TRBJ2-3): EPEVTQTPSHQVTQMGQEVILRCVPISNHLYFYWYRQILGQKVEFLVSFYNNEISEKSEIFDDQFSVERPDGSNFTLKIRSTKLEDSAMYFCASKSASGIRTDTQYFGPGTRLTVL.